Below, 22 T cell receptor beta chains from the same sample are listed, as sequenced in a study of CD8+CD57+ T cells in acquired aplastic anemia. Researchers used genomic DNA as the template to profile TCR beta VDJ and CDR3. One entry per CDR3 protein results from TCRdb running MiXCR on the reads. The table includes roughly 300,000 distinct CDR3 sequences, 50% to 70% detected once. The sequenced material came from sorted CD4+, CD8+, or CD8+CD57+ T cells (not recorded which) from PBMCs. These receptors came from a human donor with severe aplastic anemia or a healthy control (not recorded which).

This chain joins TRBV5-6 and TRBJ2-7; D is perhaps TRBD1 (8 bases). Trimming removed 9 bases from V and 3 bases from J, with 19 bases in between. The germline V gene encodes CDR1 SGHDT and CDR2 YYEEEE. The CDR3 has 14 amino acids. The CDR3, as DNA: TGTGCCACCCGGTCAGGGGGCGGGAGCTACGAGCAGTACTTC. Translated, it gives CATRSGGGSYEQYF.

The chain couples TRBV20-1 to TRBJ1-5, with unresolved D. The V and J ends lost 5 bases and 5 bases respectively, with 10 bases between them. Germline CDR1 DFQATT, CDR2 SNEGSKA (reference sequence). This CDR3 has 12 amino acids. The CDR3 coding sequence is TGCAGTGCTGGCAGAGCTGATCAGCCCCAGCATTTT. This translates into CSAGRADQPQHF.

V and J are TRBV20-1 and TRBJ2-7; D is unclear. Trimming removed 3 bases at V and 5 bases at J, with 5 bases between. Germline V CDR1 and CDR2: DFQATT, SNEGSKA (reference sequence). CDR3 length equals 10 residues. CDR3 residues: CSASFDEQYF. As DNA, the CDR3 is TGCAGTGCTAGTTTCGACGAGCAGTACTTC.

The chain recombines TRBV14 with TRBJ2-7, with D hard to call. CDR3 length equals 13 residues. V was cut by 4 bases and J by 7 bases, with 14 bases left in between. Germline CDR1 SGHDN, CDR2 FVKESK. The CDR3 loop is CASSPSWFGEQYF. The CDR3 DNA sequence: TGTGCCAGCAGCCCCAGCTGGTTCGGGGAGCAGTACTTC.

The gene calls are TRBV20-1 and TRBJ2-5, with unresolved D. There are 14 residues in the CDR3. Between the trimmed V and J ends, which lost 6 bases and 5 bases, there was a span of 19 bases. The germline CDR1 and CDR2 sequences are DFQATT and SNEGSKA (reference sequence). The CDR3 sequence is CSASSQAIKETQYF. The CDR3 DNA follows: TGCAGTGCCAGTAGTCAGGCAATTAAGGAGACCCAGTACTTC.

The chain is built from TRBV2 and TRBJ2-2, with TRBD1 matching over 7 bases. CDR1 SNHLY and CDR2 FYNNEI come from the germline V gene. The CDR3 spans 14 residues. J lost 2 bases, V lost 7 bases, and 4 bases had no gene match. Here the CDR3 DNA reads TGTGCCAGCATGACAGGGATAAACACCGGGGAGCTGTTTTTT. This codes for CASMTGINTGELFF.

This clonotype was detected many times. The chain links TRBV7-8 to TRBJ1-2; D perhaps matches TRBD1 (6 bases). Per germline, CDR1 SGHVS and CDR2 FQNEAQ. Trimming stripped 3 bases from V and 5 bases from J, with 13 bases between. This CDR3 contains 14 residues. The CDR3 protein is CASSFGQSLYGYTF. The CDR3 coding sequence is TGTGCCAGCAGCTTTGGACAGTCCCTTTATGGCTACACCTTC.

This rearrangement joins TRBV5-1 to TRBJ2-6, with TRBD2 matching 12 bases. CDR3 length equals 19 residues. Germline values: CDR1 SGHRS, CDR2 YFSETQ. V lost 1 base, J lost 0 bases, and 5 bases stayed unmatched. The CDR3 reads CASSLLAGGLTSGANVLTF. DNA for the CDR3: TGCGCCAGCAGCTTGCTAGCGGGGGGGCTTACCTCTGGGGCCAACGTCCTGACTTTC. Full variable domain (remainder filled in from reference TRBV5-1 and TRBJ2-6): KAGVTQTPRYLIKTRGQQVTLSCSPISGHRSVSWYQQTPGQGLQFLFEYFSETQRNKGNFPGRFSGRQFSNSRSEMNVSTLELGDSALYLCASSLLAGGLTSGANVLTFGAGSRLTVL.

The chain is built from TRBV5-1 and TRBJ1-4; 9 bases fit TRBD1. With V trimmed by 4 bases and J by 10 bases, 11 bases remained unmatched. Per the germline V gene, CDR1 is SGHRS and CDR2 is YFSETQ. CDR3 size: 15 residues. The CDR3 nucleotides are TGCGCCAGCAGCGTAACCGGGACAGGGATTGGAAAACTGTTTTTT. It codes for CASSVTGTGIGKLFF.

The CDR3 sequence: CASSLELNEQFF. The CDR3 DNA sequence: TGTGCCAGCAGCTTAGAGCTAAATGAGCAGTTCTTC. The V call is TRBV7-9, the J call TRBJ2-1; D remains unclear. V dropped 1 base and J dropped 7 bases, with 5 bases sitting between them. Germline V CDR1 and CDR2: SEHNR, FQNEAQ (reference sequence). The CDR3 sequence is 12 residues long.

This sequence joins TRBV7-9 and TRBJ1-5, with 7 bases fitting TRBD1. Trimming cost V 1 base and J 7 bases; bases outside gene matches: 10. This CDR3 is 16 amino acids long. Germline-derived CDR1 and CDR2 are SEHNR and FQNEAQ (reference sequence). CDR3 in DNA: TGTGCCAGCAGCTTAGTCGGAGGGGGCGCCAACCAGCCCCAGCATTTT. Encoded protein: CASSLVGGGANQPQHF.

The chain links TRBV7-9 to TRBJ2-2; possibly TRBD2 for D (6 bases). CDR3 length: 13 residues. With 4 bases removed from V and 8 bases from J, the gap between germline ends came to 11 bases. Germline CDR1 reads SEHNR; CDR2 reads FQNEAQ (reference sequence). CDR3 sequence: CASSSGDIGELFF. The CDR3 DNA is TGTGCCAGCAGCTCGGGGGATATAGGGGAGCTGTTTTTT.

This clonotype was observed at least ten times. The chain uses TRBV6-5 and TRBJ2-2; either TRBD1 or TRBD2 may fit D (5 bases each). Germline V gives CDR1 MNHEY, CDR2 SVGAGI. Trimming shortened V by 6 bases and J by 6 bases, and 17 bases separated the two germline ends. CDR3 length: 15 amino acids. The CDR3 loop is CASSAGGRDAGELFF. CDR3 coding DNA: TGTGCCAGCAGCGCTGGGGGAAGGGACGCCGGGGAGCTGTTTTTT.

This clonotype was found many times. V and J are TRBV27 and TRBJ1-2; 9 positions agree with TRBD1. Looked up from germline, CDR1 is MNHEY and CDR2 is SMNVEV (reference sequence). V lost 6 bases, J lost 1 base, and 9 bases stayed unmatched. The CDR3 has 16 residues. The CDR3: CASSQTGGRGNYGYTF. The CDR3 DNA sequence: TGTGCCAGCAGCCAAACAGGGGGCAGGGGTAACTATGGCTACACCTTC.

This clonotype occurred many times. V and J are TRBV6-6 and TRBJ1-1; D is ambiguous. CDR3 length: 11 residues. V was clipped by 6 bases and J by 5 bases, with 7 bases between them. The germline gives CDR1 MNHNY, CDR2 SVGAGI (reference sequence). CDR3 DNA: TGTGCCAGCAGGGAGAAGACTGAAGCTTTCTTT. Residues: CASREKTEAFF.

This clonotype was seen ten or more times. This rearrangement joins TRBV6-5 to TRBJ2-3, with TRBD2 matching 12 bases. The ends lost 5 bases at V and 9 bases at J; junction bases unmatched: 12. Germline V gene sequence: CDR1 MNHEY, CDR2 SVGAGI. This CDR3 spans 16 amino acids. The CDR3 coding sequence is TGTGCCAGCAGTCGGACTAGCGGGGAGGTAACGTGGACGCAGTATTTT. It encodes CASSRTSGEVTWTQYF.

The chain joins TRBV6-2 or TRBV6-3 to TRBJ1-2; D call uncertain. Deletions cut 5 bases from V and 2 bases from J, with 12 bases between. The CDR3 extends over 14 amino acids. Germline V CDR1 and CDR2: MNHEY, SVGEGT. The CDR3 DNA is TGTGCCAGCAGTCGTGACGCGGCGAACTATGGCTACACCTTC. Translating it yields CASSRDAANYGYTF.

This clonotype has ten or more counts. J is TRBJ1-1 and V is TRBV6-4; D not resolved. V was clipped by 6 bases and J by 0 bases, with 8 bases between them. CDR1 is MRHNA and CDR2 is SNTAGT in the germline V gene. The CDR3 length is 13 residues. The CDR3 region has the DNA TGTGCCAGCAGCAAGTACTTGAACACTGAAGCTTTCTTT. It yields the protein CASSKYLNTEAFF.

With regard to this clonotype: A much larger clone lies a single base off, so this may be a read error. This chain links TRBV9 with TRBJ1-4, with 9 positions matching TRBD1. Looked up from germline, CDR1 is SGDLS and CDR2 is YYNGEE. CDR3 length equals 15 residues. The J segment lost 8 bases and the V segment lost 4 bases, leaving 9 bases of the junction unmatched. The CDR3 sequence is CASSFERQGGEKLFF. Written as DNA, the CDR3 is TGTGCCAGCAGCTTCGAGAGACAGGGGGGAGAAAAACTGTTTTTT.

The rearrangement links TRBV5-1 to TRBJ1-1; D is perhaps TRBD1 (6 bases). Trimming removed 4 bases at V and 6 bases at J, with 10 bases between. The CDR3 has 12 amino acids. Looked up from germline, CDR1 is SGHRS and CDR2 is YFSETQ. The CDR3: CASSTDSSEAFF. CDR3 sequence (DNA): TGCGCCAGCAGCACGGACAGTTCTGAAGCTTTCTTT.

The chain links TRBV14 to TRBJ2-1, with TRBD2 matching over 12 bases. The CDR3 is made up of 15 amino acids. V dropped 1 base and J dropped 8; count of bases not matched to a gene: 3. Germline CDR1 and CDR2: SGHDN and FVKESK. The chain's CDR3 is CASSQGLAGVYEQFF. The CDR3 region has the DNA TGTGCCAGCAGCCAAGGACTAGCGGGAGTCTATGAGCAGTTCTTC.

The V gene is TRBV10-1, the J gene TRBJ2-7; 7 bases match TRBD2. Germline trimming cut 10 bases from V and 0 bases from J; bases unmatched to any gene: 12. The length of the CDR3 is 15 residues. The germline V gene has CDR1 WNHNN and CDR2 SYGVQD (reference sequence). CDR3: CATPRRRESSYEQYF. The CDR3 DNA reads TGCGCCACCCCGAGGCGGCGGGAGAGCTCCTACGAGCAGTACTTC.